This TCR beta chain was sequenced for a study of identical twins. Germline V gives CDR1 MNHEY, CDR2 SVGEGT. This CDR3 spans 12 amino acids. Trimming left V 5 bases short and J 6 bases short, with 8 bases between. MiXCR, applied by TCRdb to the 5' RACE reads, yields one record per CDR3 protein. The table shows 1.5 million to 2 million distinct CDR3 sequences, with less than 35% occurring only once. V usage is TRBV6-2 or TRBV6-3 and J usage is TRBJ2-4, with D unclear. The receptor's source is a newborn girl in good health. The sequenced sample was cord blood. CDR3: CASSQPVNIQYF. The CDR3 bases are TGTGCCAGCAGTCAGCCCGTAAACATTCAGTACTTC.